The clone carrying this T cell receptor beta chain was found once. Its antigen is still unknown. CDR1 and CDR2 (germline): KGHSH, LQKENI. Trimming shortened V by 0 bases and J by 0 bases, and 9 bases separated the two germline ends. The CDR3 length is 17 residues. Each patient went into thyroid surgery without having received any treatment. TCRdb re-clonotyped the PCR reads via MiXCR. Of over 15,000 clones in the sample, around 30% were seen once. The sample originates from a study of metastatic and nonmetastatic thyroid tumors. Whole-study results and caveats: Significantly greater TCR beta diversity was reportedly found in malignant thyroid tumors than in benign nodules (in blood and tumor).

The genes are TRBV18 and TRBJ2-6; D is unclear. The sequencing sample was made of tumor tissue. The sequence was obtained from a female donor with papillary thyroid cancer or a benign thyroid nodule (not recorded which). Some clones in this sample may be carry-over from other donors' samples. CDR3 DNA: TGTGCCAGCTCACCACCCGGCAACCCCTCTGGGGCCAACGTCCTGACTTTC. Encoded protein: CASSPPGNPSGANVLTF.